This is a list of T cell receptor beta chains from one sample in a study of blood T cell repertoires in COVID-19. Some clones are missing from TCRdb's copy, which holds only in-frame ones; the method was immunoSEQ multiplex PCR. This sample has under 450,000 clones, with about 89% found just once. The sequenced sample was PBMCs or T cells enriched from blood (not recorded which). The receptors originated from a man in his thirties or forties who had recovered from COVID-19. CDR3s include the opening cysteine and the closing phenylalanine or tryptophan. The D gene is left open where the match is weak. Clone size appears in some rows only: once, few, many, or a class for an expanded clone.

>NA|TRBJ1-2|TRBV7-9|13|NA
TGTGCCAGCAGCTTATCCCCGAACTATGGCTACACCTTC
CASSLSPNYGYTF
>TRBD1|TRBJ2-2|TRBV4-1|16|NA
TGCGCCAGCAGCCAAGAGACAGGGACGAACACCGGGGAGCTGTTTTTT
CASSQETGTNTGELFF
>TRBD1|TRBJ1-3|TRBV3-1/TRBV3-2|16|NA
TGTGCCAGCAGCCAAGACCGGGACAGAACTGGAAACACCATATATTTT
CASSQDRDRTGNTIYF
>NA|TRBJ1-1|TRBV6-5|14|NA
TGTGCCAGCAGTTACGAGGGAATGGGCACTGAAGCTTTCTTT
CASSYEGMGTEAFF
>NA|TRBJ2-7|TRBV6-8|13|NA
TGTGCCAGACCCACCCAGGCCTCCTACGAGCAGTACTTC
CARPTQASYEQYF
>NA|TRBJ2-3|TRBV11-2|13|NA
TGTGCCAGCAGACCGGGGAACACAGATACGCAGTATTTT
CASRPGNTDTQYF
>NA|TRBJ1-5|TRBV30|13|NA
TGTGCCTGGGCCCACAGGGGCAATCAGCCCCAGCATTTT
CAWAHRGNQPQHF
>NA|TRBJ2-3|TRBV4-3|14|NA
TGCGCCAGCAGCCTAGTTCAGGGAGGAGATACGCAGTATTTT
CASSLVQGGDTQYF
>NA|TRBJ1-4|TRBV27|13|NA
TGTGCCAGCAGGATCTCTGGGGGGGGAAAACTGTTTTTT
CASRISGGGKLFF
>NA|TRBJ1-5|TRBV30|13|NA
TGTGCCTGGAGTGGCGGCCGCAATCAGCCCCAGCATTTT
CAWSGGRNQPQHF
>NA|TRBJ2-4|TRBV7-2|13|NA
TGTGCCAGCAGCTTAATCACCGGTGCGGAGGGGTACTTC
CASSLITGAEGYF
>NA|TRBJ1-4|TRBV4-1|15|NA
TGCGCCAGCAGCCAAGATCTACAAGCGCGCGAAAAACTGTTTTTT
CASSQDLQAREKLFF
>TRBD1|TRBJ1-1|TRBV11-2|15|NA
TGTGCCAGCAGCTTAGAGGGCACAGGGGGCACTGAAGCTTTCTTT
CASSLEGTGGTEAFF
>NA|TRBJ1-5|TRBV7-9|14|NA
TGTGCCAGCAGCTTACCGGACAGAAATCAGCCCCAGCATTTT
CASSLPDRNQPQHF
>TRBD1|TRBJ2-2|TRBV24-1|14|NA
TGTGCCACCAGTCGGACAGGGGGTACCGGGGAGCTGTTTTTT
CATSRTGGTGELFF
>NA|TRBJ1-5|TRBV15|14|few
TGTGCCACCAGCCCCGGGGGGGGCAATCAGCCCCAGCATTTT
CATSPGGGNQPQHF
>NA|TRBJ2-7|TRBV7-9|12|NA
TGTGCCAGCAGCACGCAGGGGGGCGAGCAGTACTTC
CASSTQGGEQYF
>TRBD2|TRBJ2-5|TRBV3-1/TRBV3-2|18|NA
TGTGCCAGCAGCCCAAGGACTAGCGGGGGCCCGTACCAAGAGACCCAGTACTTC
CASSPRTSGGPYQETQYF
>NA|TRBJ2-7|TRBV3-1/TRBV3-2|13|few
TGTGCCAGCAGCCAGGTTACAAGTGGCGAGCAGTACTTC
CASSQVTSGEQYF
>TRBD1|TRBJ1-1|TRBV4-3|15|NA
TGCGCCAGCAGCCAAGACGGACAGGACAACACTGAAGCTTTCTTT
CASSQDGQDNTEAFF
>NA|TRBJ2-7|TRBV10-1|14|NA
TGCGCCAGCAGTGTTGACAGGCACCTACGCGAGCAGTACTTC
CASSVDRHLREQYF
>NA|TRBJ1-1|TRBV27|16|NA
TGTGCCAGCAGTCGCGACTTAATGTTAGGTAAAACTGAAGCTTTCTTT
CASSRDLMLGKTEAFF
>NA|TRBJ1-2|TRBV2|13|NA
TGTGCCAGCACGCGGGAGACTAACTATGGCTACACCTTC
CASTRETNYGYTF
>TRBD1|TRBJ2-5|TRBV20-1|11|NA
TGCAGTGCGTACAGGGGCGAGACCCAGTACTTC
CSAYRGETQYF
>NA|TRBJ2-1|TRBV15|14|NA
TGTGCCACCCGGGACTTCACCCGGTTAGGGGAGCAGTTCTTC
CATRDFTRLGEQFF
>NA|TRBJ2-7|TRBV12-3/TRBV12-4|11|NA
TGTGCCAGCAGTGGGGGCCTCGAGCAGTACTTC
CASSGGLEQYF
>TRBD1|TRBJ1-2|TRBV6-5|13|NA
TGTGCCAGCAGTCAGGGGGTATCGGCTGGCTACACCTTC
CASSQGVSAGYTF
>TRBD1|TRBJ1-2|TRBV9|18|NA
TGTGCCAGCAGCGGATACCGGGACAGAGCCGTCTCTAACTATGGCTACACCTTC
CASSGYRDRAVSNYGYTF
>NA|TRBJ1-5|TRBV15|15|NA
TGTGCCACCAGCCCCCGGTTTGGAGCTAGTGGGCCCCAGCATTTT
CATSPRFGASGPQHF
>TRBD1|TRBJ1-5|TRBV29-1|15|NA
TGCAGCGTTGTGACAGGGGGCAGCGGCAATCAGCCCCAGCATTTT
CSVVTGGSGNQPQHF
>NA|TRBJ1-3|TRBV7-2|14|NA
TGTGCCAGCAGTTCCCGTGGCCAGGGAAACACCATATATTTT
CASSSRGQGNTIYF
>NA|TRBJ1-1|TRBV7-9|14|NA
TGTGCCAGCAGCTTACTCCGGGCGAGGGCTGAAGCTTTCTTT
CASSLLRARAEAFF
>NA|TRBJ1-4|TRBV9|15|NA
TGTGCCAGCAGCGTGACGGGGAACGTTAATGAAAAACTGTTTTTT
CASSVTGNVNEKLFF
>TRBD1|TRBJ1-2|TRBV30|15|NA
TGTGCCTGGAGTGTATCCGGGACAGGGGGCTATGGCTACACCTTC
CAWSVSGTGGYGYTF
>NA|TRBJ2-1|TRBV3-1/TRBV3-2|14|few
TGTGCCAGCAGCCAAGATGGTCTCAGGTATGAGCAGTTCTTC
CASSQDGLRYEQFF
>TRBD2|TRBJ2-1|TRBV7-8|15|NA
TGTGCCAGCAGCTTAGTGGCTAGCGGGAGAAATGAGCAGTTCTTC
CASSLVASGRNEQFF
>TRBD1|TRBJ1-5|TRBV6-6|14|NA
TGTGCCAGCACTCACCGGACAGGGGTTCAGCCCCAGCATTTT
CASTHRTGVQPQHF
>NA|TRBJ2-1|TRBV9|13|NA
TGTGCCAGCAGCTTGGGCCCTACGAATGAGCAGTTCTTC
CASSLGPTNEQFF
>NA|TRBJ2-1|TRBV4-2|13|NA
TGTGCCAGCAGCCAAGAAGGAGGCGGTGAGCAGTTCTTC
CASSQEGGGEQFF
>NA|TRBJ1-4|TRBV7-8|13|NA
TGTGCCAGCAGCCCCGACTTTGGTGAAAAACTGTTTTTT
CASSPDFGEKLFF
>NA|TRBJ1-3|TRBV18|16|NA
TGTGCCAGCTCACCACCTCTAACAGGGTCTGGAAACACCATATATTTT
CASSPPLTGSGNTIYF
>NA|TRBJ1-5|TRBV19|13|once
TGTGCCAGTAAACCTCCGGGTATTCAGCCCCAGCATTTT
CASKPPGIQPQHF
>NA|TRBJ2-7|TRBV18|14|NA
TGTGCCAGCTCACCAATGACAGAAGCCTACGAGCAGTACTTC
CASSPMTEAYEQYF
>NA|TRBJ2-2|TRBV24-1|14|NA
TGTGCCACCAGTGTTCAGGGGGGCTCCGGGGAGCTGTTTTTT
CATSVQGGSGELFF
>TRBD2|TRBJ2-2|TRBV27|17|NA
TGTGCCAGCCGGTTTGTCCTCCTAGCGGAAAACACCGGGGAGCTGTTTTTT
CASRFVLLAENTGELFF
>TRBD1|TRBJ1-6|TRBV7-9|15|once
TGTGCCAGCAGCTTGGACAGGGTTCGCAATTCACCCCTCCACTTT
CASSLDRVRNSPLHF
>TRBD1|TRBJ2-7|TRBV5-6|13|NA
TGTGCCAGCAGCTATCGACAGGGCCACGAGCAGTACTTC
CASSYRQGHEQYF
>NA|TRBJ2-7|TRBV6-1|13|NA
TGTGCCAGCAGTGAGGGGGGTCCCTACGAGCAGTACTTC
CASSEGGPYEQYF
>TRBD2|TRBJ2-5|TRBV19|16|NA
TGTGCCAGTAGTTATAGCGGGGGGCCTAAGCAAGAGACCCAGTACTTC
CASSYSGGPKQETQYF
>TRBD1|TRBJ1-2|TRBV29-1|15|NA
TGCAGCGTTTCACCGGGACAGGGGGCCGTCTATGGCTACACCTTC
CSVSPGQGAVYGYTF
>NA|TRBJ2-7|TRBV21-1|15|NA
TGTGCCAGCAGCAAAGCGGGACAGGGGTCCTACGAGCAGTACTTC
CASSKAGQGSYEQYF
>NA|TRBJ2-7|TRBV6-1|13|NA
TGTGCCAGCAGTGAAACAGGAGACTACGAGCAGTACTTC
CASSETGDYEQYF
>NA|TRBJ1-6|TRBV6-5|14|NA
TGTGCCAGCACCTCAGGGGCTTATAATTCACCCCTCCACTTT
CASTSGAYNSPLHF
>NA|TRBJ2-2|TRBV7-2|15|NA
TGTGCCAGCAGCTTAGAATGGGGAGTTGGCGGGGAGCTGTTTTTT
CASSLEWGVGGELFF
>TRBD1|TRBJ1-3|TRBV15|18|once
TGTGCCACCAGCAGACCCTATAGACAGGGGGCTGACGGAAACACCATATATTTT
CATSRPYRQGADGNTIYF
>NA|TRBJ1-2|TRBV7-9|19|NA
TGTGCCAGCAGGTTGGAGGGAGGGGCAGGCCCAAACAACCTCTATGGCTACACCTTC
CASRLEGGAGPNNLYGYTF
>NA|TRBJ1-2|TRBV20-1|12|NA
TGCAGTGCTAGTGACTCGTACTATGGCTACACCTTC
CSASDSYYGYTF
>NA|TRBJ2-5|TRBV5-1|13|NA
TGCGCCAGCAGCTTGATGAGTTTGGAGACCCAGTACTTC
CASSLMSLETQYF